The 17 T cell receptor beta chains presented below share a single source sample, sequenced in a study of cytomegalovirus exposure and HLA in healthy donors (dated by TCRdb to about 2017). Libraries were made using the immunoSEQ multiplex PCR assay. For the multiplex PCR, a mixture combining 60 forward primers for TCR Vbeta segments and 13 reverse primers for TCR Jbeta segments was used. Not all clones reach the TCRdb copy of this immuneACCESS table, which keeps in-frame sequences only. Checked studies attribute under half of the gap to unresolved V genes and leave the rest unexplained. Counted in this sample were under 200,000 clones; around 82% of them appeared once. The top ten hold 0.25% to 0.3% of the sample. The sample comprised PBMCs. These receptors were taken from a boy between 10 and 17 years old in good health and CMV-seronegative.

In its sample, this clone was seen a few times. The rearrangement joins TRBV4-2 to TRBJ2-7, with D maybe TRBD2 (7 bases). CDR3 length: 14 residues. CDR1 and CDR2 from the germline V gene are LGHNA and YNFKEQ. V lost 4 bases to trimming and J lost 5 bases, with 15 bases between them. The CDR3 DNA sequence: TGTGCCAGCAGCCGCGGGGGCGATTCGGACGAGCAGTACTTC. Residues: CASSRGGDSDEQYF.

This chain connects TRBV2 to TRBJ2-7; 12 nucleotides line up with TRBD2. This CDR3 is built from 14 residues. Germline CDR1 and CDR2: SNHLY and FYNNEI. The V segment lost 6 bases and the J segment 2 bases; nucleotides outside the gene matches: 2. The DNA of the CDR3 is TGTGCCAGCAGACTAGCGGGAGGTCCCTACGAGCAGTACTTC. Amino acids: CASRLAGGPYEQYF. Full variable domain (outside the CDR3, taken from reference TRBV2 and TRBJ2-7): EPEVTQTPSHQVTQMGQEVILRCVPISNHLYFYWYRQILGQKVEFLVSFYNNEISEKSEIFDDQFSVERPDGSNFTLKIRSTKLEDSAMYFCASRLAGGPYEQYFGPGTRLTVT.

The rearrangement uses TRBV7-3 and TRBJ1-5; no reliable D call. Germline V gene data show CDR1 as SGHTA and CDR2 as FQGTGA. V dropped 4 bases and J dropped 4 bases, with 8 bases sitting between them. The CDR3 is made up of 13 amino acids. In nucleotides, the CDR3 is TGTGCCAGCAGCTCGTCCCCTAATCAGCCCCAGCATTTT. Translated, it gives CASSSSPNQPQHF. Complete variable domain (other parts from reference TRBV7-3 and TRBJ1-5): GAGVSQTPSNKVTEKGKYVELRCDPISGHTALYWYRQSLGQGPEFLIYFQGTGAADDSGLPNDRFFAVRPEGSVSTLKIQRTERGDSAVYLCASSSSPNQPQHFGDGTRLSIL.

The chain has TRBV15 and TRBJ1-2; the D gene is possibly TRBD1 (6 bases). Germline V gene sequence: CDR1 LNHNV, CDR2 YYDKDF (reference sequence). Trimming removed 1 base at V and 1 base at J, with 13 bases between. The CDR3 runs 16 residues. CDR3 DNA sequence: TGTGCCACCAGCAGAGCCCAGGGGCCGCTTAACTATGGCTACACCTTC. Residues: CATSRAQGPLNYGYTF.

A few counts support this clone. V and J are TRBV9 and TRBJ2-1; 9 nucleotides align to TRBD2. From germline, CDR1 is SGDLS and CDR2 YYNGEE. Trimming at V came to 5 bases and at J to 10 bases, leaving 13 bases not matched to a gene. The CDR3 length is 15 residues. CDR3 nucleotide sequence: TGTGCCAGCAGTGAGGGGCGGGAGGGCCGGAGAGAGCAGTTCTTC. As protein: CASSEGREGRREQFF.

This chain connects TRBV6-5 to TRBJ1-2; possibly TRBD1 for D (6 bases). Trimming took 2 bases from V and 6 from J, leaving 19 bases between them. This CDR3 contains 16 residues. CDR1 MNHEY and CDR2 SVGAGI come from the germline V gene. The CDR3 spells CASSYVAIDRLHGYTF. Here the CDR3 DNA reads TGTGCCAGCAGTTACGTTGCTATAGACAGGCTACATGGCTACACCTTC.

The chain recombines TRBV9 with TRBJ2-7, with TRBD1 matching over 8 bases. Unmatched junction bases numbered 6, after V lost 3 bases and J lost 4 bases. CDR1 and CDR2 from the germline V gene are SGDLS and YYNGEE. The CDR3 is 14 amino acids. In DNA form, the CDR3 reads TGTGCCAGCAGCGCAGGGGGCATCGGGTACGAGCAGTACTTC. It yields the protein CASSAGGIGYEQYF.

This chain connects TRBV6-1 to TRBJ2-1; 8 bases agree with TRBD2. The CDR3 has 17 amino acids. The germline V gene encodes CDR1 MNHNS and CDR2 SASEGT. V shed 1 base and J 8 bases; nucleotides not matched to a gene: 13. CDR3 nucleotides: TGTGCCAGCAGTGAAGGGATGGGTAGCGGGATGTTCGATGAGCAGTTCTTC. The encoded protein is CASSEGMGSGMFDEQFF.

This chain joins TRBV18 and TRBJ1-1, with 8 bases fitting TRBD1. CDR1 and CDR2 (germline): KGHSH, LQKENI. V dropped 6 bases and J dropped 2; count of bases not matched to a gene: 17. The CDR3 consists of 18 residues. Here the CDR3 DNA reads TGTGCCAGCTCTCTTAGGCTGTCCGGGACAGGAGCTAACACTGAAGCTTTCTTT. Its protein is CASSLRLSGTGANTEAFF.

The V call is TRBV7-9, the J call TRBJ2-1; 13 bases line up with TRBD2. Trimming took 5 bases from V and 4 from J; bases not matched to a gene: 5. Germline V gene sequence: CDR1 SEHNR, CDR2 FQNEAQ (reference sequence). There are 16 residues in the CDR3. CDR3 in amino acids: CASSTRTSGGYNEQFF. The DNA for the CDR3 is TGTGCCAGCAGCACCCGGACTAGCGGGGGATACAATGAGCAGTTCTTC. The variable domain in full, completed from reference TRBV7-9 and TRBJ2-1, reads DTGVSQNPRHKITKRGQNVTFRCDPISEHNRLYWYRQTLGQGPEFLTYFQNEAQLEKSRLLSDRFSAERPKGSFSTLEIQRTEQGDSAMYLCASSTRTSGGYNEQFFGPGTRLTVL.

The chain is built from TRBV30 and TRBJ2-7; D is perhaps TRBD1 (5 bases). CDR3 length equals 13 residues. Trimming removed 6 bases from V and 3 bases from J, with 15 bases in between. Germline V gene lookup returns CDR1 GTSNPN and CDR2 SVGIG (reference sequence). The CDR3: CACSPDSFYEQYF. In DNA form, the CDR3 reads TGTGCCTGCTCTCCCGACAGTTTCTACGAGCAGTACTTC.

This chain joins TRBV27 and TRBJ1-2; the match to TRBD1 covers 7 bases. After removal of 2 bases from V and 4 bases from J, the junction contained 4 bases not matched to a gene. This CDR3 region has 14 residues. Per germline, CDR1 MNHEY and CDR2 SMNVEV (reference sequence). The DNA of the CDR3 is TGTGCCAGCAGTTTACTCCCAGGGGGCTATGGCTACACCTTC. Translated, it gives CASSLLPGGYGYTF.

Written as DNA, the CDR3 is TGTGCCAGTAGTATAATAGCGGGAGGGCATGAGCAGTTCTTC. Amino acids: CASSIIAGGHEQFF. The chain combines TRBV19 with TRBJ2-1; TRBD2 matches at 11 bases. This CDR3 comprises 14 residues. V lost 2 bases and J lost 8; bases outside the gene matches: 2. Germline V gene data show CDR1 as LNHDA and CDR2 as SQIVND (reference sequence).

This chain joins TRBV6-6 and TRBJ2-1, with 8 bases identical to TRBD2. V gave up 7 bases and J gave up 8 bases; unmatched junction bases: 10. This CDR3 has 14 amino acids. Germline-derived CDR1 and CDR2 are MNHNY and SVGAGI (reference sequence). The CDR3 bases are TGTGCCAGCATGGCAGCGGGAGTGTGGGATGAGCAGTTCTTC. This gives the protein CASMAAGVWDEQFF.

The genes are TRBV4-3 and TRBJ1-2, with 8 bases fitting TRBD1. The germline gives CDR1 LGHNA, CDR2 YSLEER. The CDR3 has 15 residues. J lost 12 bases, V lost 0 bases, and 12 bases had no gene match. In DNA form, the CDR3 reads TGCGCCAGCAGCCAAGATAGGGCAGGGGGCGGACCAGACACCTTC. Translated: CASSQDRAGGGPDTF.

The chain uses TRBV9 and TRBJ1-6, with D possibly matching TRBD1 (5 bases). The CDR3 runs to 14 residues. Trimming removed 0 bases from V and 7 bases from J, with 8 bases in between. Germline V CDR1 and CDR2: SGDLS, YYNGEE. In DNA form, the CDR3 reads TGTGCCAGCAGCGTAGAGACAGACAATTCACCCCTCCACTTT. It yields the protein CASSVETDNSPLHF.

V gene TRBV20-1 combines with J gene TRBJ1-1; weak D call: TRBD1 (5 bases). CDR1 is DFQATT and CDR2 is SNEGSKA in the germline V gene (reference sequence). The CDR3 is 11 residues long. Trimming pared 7 bases from V and 3 bases from J, leaving 9 bases between. The CDR3 spells CSGGGDTEAFF. CDR3 nucleotides: TGCAGTGGGGGGGGAGACACTGAAGCTTTCTTT.